This T cell receptor (beta chain) is drawn from a study of cytomegalovirus exposure and HLA in healthy donors. The overall study: In an early release, HLA-typed donors contributed tens of millions of unique TCR sequences. Overall study findings and caveats: Fewer N-insertions (relative to the roughly 730-donor mean) were reportedly seen in an Asian-associated ancestry cluster in a later analysis. The study reported that TCR beta sequences accurately predicted HLA-A and HLA-B alleles in most subjects.

The study ran its PCR with 60 Vbeta and 13 Jbeta primers. Libraries were prepared by immunoSEQ multiplex PCR; TCRdb keeps only in-frame clonotypes and omits some of them. The repertoire has some 84,000 clones, roughly 73% of them found once; the top ten carry 2.5%. This clone was detected only once. Its cognate antigen is unknown. Germline CDR1 SGHDN, CDR2 FVKESK. This CDR3 is built from 15 residues. V shed 0 bases and J shed 3 bases, with 12 bases lying between them. Source material: PBMCs. The TCR was taken from a male donor in good health and CMV-seropositive. J is TRBJ2-7 and V is TRBV14; TRBD2 might be the D (6 bases). CDR3 sequence reads: CASSQDGRGVYEQYF. Here the CDR3 DNA reads TGTGCCAGCAGCCAAGATGGTCGCGGGGTCTACGAGCAGTACTTC.